A selection of T cell receptor beta chains follows, all from one sample in a study of graft-versus-host responses after intestinal transplantation. Method: immunoSEQ multiplex PCR; TCRdb's copy keeps in-frame clones and lacks some. The sample lists 75,000 to 100,000 clones; 91% were seen once. These TCRs are of unknown antigen specificity. The sample in question was unstimulated CD4+ T cells sorted from spleen or lymph node cells, obtained before transplant. Receptor source: a human donor who was the organ donor for an intestinal transplant. The CDR3 runs from the conserved cysteine through the conserved F or W. Fields, in order: clone size, J gene, D gene, V gene, CDR3 DNA, CDR3 protein. D genes are given only for firm matches. Expanded clones are given a class, and other clones once, few, many or no size at all.

>.|TRBJ2-6|.|TRBV12-5
TGTGCTAGTGGTTTGAAGAGACAGGTCTCTGGGGCCAACGTCCTGACTTTC
CASGLKRQVSGANVLTF
>.|TRBJ1-6|TRBD1|TRBV7-2
TGTGCCAGCAGCTTATTCCAGGGGGGATCCTATAATTCACCCCTCCACTTT
CASSLFQGGSYNSPLHF
>few|TRBJ2-7|.|TRBV12-2
TGTGCAAGTCGCTTATGGGGGACGGGGGGGTTCTCCTACGAGCAGTACTTC
CASRLWGTGGFSYEQYF
>.|TRBJ1-6|TRBD1|TRBV6-5
TGTGCCAGCAGTTACTCTCAGGGGGCGAATTCACCCCTCCACTTT
CASSYSQGANSPLHF
>.|TRBJ2-7|TRBD1|TRBV5-5
TGTGCCAGCAGCTTGGAGGGACAGGGGTACGAGCAGTACTTC
CASSLEGQGYEQYF
>.|TRBJ2-7|TRBD1|TRBV5-4
TGTGCCAGCAGGGAGACAGGGGCTCCCTACGAGCAGTACTTC
CASRETGAPYEQYF
>.|TRBJ2-5|TRBD2|TRBV7-2
TGTGCCAGCAGCCAACTAGCGGGGCACCAAGAGACCCAGTACTTC
CASSQLAGHQETQYF
>.|TRBJ1-5|TRBD1|TRBV15
TGTGCCACCAGCAGGACAGGGAACAGCAATCAGCCCCAGCATTTT
CATSRTGNSNQPQHF
>.|TRBJ2-5|.|TRBV7-8
TGTGCCAGCAGCTTAGCGGTTATTAGAGAGACCCAGTACTTC
CASSLAVIRETQYF
>.|TRBJ2-3|TRBD2|TRBV5-1
TGCGCCAGCAGCTTATACGGGGGGTGGAGCACAGATACGCAGTATTTT
CASSLYGGWSTDTQYF
>.|TRBJ1-2|.|TRBV4-2
TGTGCCAGCAGCCCTGCGGGCATGCCTGTTTGGGGCTACACCTTC
CASSPAGMPVWGYTF
>.|TRBJ1-2|.|TRBV5-5
TGTGCCAGCACCCTCCCCGGGGGGAAGGAGGGCTACACCTTC
CASTLPGGKEGYTF
>.|TRBJ2-1|.|TRBV27
TGTGCCAGCCTTACTAGACAGGCCAGCTCCTACAATGAGCAGTTCTTC
CASLTRQASSYNEQFF
>once|TRBJ2-7|.|TRBV7-2
TGTGCCAGCAGCCCTACGACAGAAACCTACGAGCAGTACTTC
CASSPTTETYEQYF
>.|TRBJ2-1|.|TRBV4-2
TGTGCCAGCAGCACTACAGGGGGGGTGCCTGACAATGAGCAGTTCTTC
CASSTTGGVPDNEQFF
>.|TRBJ2-7|TRBD1|TRBV7-9
TGTGCCAGCAGCTTTTACTCGGACAGGGGAGCCTACGAGCAGTACTTC
CASSFYSDRGAYEQYF
>.|TRBJ1-2|.|TRBV28
TGTGCCAGCAGAGCTCGAACAGGGTTGGGTGGCTACACCTTC
CASRARTGLGGYTF